Each of the 18 T cell receptor beta chains below was sequenced from the same sample in a study of CXCR3-negative and CXCR3-positive naive CD8 T cells. UMI-labeled 5' RACE TRB cDNA libraries were prepared from the cells. Following a re-call of the 5' RACE reads, TCRdb has one entry per CDR3 protein and lacks DNA. This table holds about 22,000 distinct CDR3 sequences. The sample comprised memory CD8+ T cells from blood. Receptors originate from a human donor in good health. Some clones in this sample may be carry-over from other donors' samples.

This rearrangement joins TRBV29-1 to TRBJ2-1. Germline CDR1 and CDR2: SQVTM and ANQGSEA. This CDR3 comprises 12 residues. The CDR3 is CSVEVVSHEQFF.

J is TRBJ2-7 and V is TRBV2; there is no DNA to check the TCRdb D call of TRBD2. The CDR3 runs 15 residues. Germline CDR1 is SNHLY and CDR2 is FYNNEI. This CDR3 reads CASSEAGGPPYEQYF.

The rearrangement links TRBV7-9 to TRBJ1-1; TCRdb returns TRBD1, unconfirmable since there is no DNA. Germline CDR1 and CDR2: SEHNR and FQNEAQ (reference sequence). The CDR3 is 14 amino acids. The CDR3 region is CASSRTGGNTEVFF.

The chain recombines TRBV4-3 with TRBJ1-2; TCRdb names TRBD1, which stays unverified in the absence of DNA. This CDR3 has 18 amino acids. Germline assignment: CDR1 LGHNA and CDR2 YSLEER. This chain's CDR3 is CASSQVLSAAEGVSGYTF.

This chain uses TRBV27 with TRBJ2-1; the TCRdb call, TRBD1, lacks DNA for checking. Germline CDR1 MNHEY, CDR2 SMNVEV (reference sequence). The CDR3 contains 19 residues. CDR3: CASSLSRVGDRGTYNEQFF.

The chain is built from TRBV6-4 and TRBJ2-1; TCRdb gives TRBD1 as the D gene, but with no DNA this cannot be confirmed. In germline, CDR1 is MRHNA, CDR2 SNTAGT. The CDR3 sequence is 16 residues long. CDR3 sequence reads: CASSDSGRGPYNEQFF.

The chain recombines TRBV7-8 with TRBJ2-1; lacking DNA, the TRBD1 call made by TCRdb goes unchecked. This CDR3 is built from 15 residues. Germline loops: CDR1 SGHVS, CDR2 FQNEAQ. The CDR3 is CASSMPRGGANEPFF.

The chain couples TRBV15 to TRBJ1-2. The CDR3 is 14 residues long. Germline-derived CDR1 and CDR2 are LNHNV and YYDKDF (reference sequence). Here the CDR3 reads CATSRTPGRYGYTF.

This chain links TRBV20-1 with TRBJ2-5; without DNA, the TCRdb call of TRBD2 cannot be checked. The CDR3 is 16 residues long. Germline V gene data show CDR1 as DFQATT and CDR2 as SNEGSKA (reference sequence). This CDR3 reads CSAKTHSGSPRETQYF.

This chain uses TRBV9 with TRBJ2-5; TCRdb proposes TRBD1, but this gene call is untestable without DNA. In germline, CDR1 is SGDLS, CDR2 YYNGEE. CDR3 length: 16 residues. CDR3 sequence: CASSVEGGGAYETQYF. Variable domain in full (rest from reference TRBV9 and TRBJ2-5): DSGVTQTPKHLITATGQRVTLRCSPRSGDLSVYWYQQSLDQGLQFLIQYYNGEERAKGNILERFSAQQFPDLHSELNLSSLELGDSALYFCASSVEGGGAYETQYFGPGTRLLVL.

This sequence joins TRBV12-3 or TRBV12-4 and TRBJ1-3; TCRdb picks TRBD1, but there is no DNA to check that call. The CDR3 runs to 15 residues. CDR3 in amino acids: CASSLRAGAGNTIYF.

This chain uses TRBV7-9 with TRBJ2-3; there is no DNA to check the TCRdb D call of TRBD1. This CDR3 is built from 15 residues. The germline gives CDR1 SEHNR, CDR2 FQNEAQ (reference sequence). The CDR3 loop is CASSTRDRGQDTQYF.

The chain has TRBV7-9 and TRBJ2-7. Germline values: CDR1 SEHNR, CDR2 FQNEAQ (reference sequence). CDR3 length: 12 amino acids. The CDR3: CASSLGSVEQYF.

V is TRBV29-1 and J is TRBJ2-1; the D call from TCRdb, TRBD1, cannot be confirmed without DNA. The CDR3 covers 15 residues. The germline V gene has CDR1 SQVTM and CDR2 ANQGSEA. CDR3 amino acids: CSVEVVTGTYNEQFF.

This sequence joins TRBV29-1 and TRBJ1-1. This CDR3 region has 12 residues. The V gene's germline CDR1 is SQVTM and CDR2 ANQGSEA. The CDR3 region is CSAHGSNTEAFF.

This clonotype counts as medium-sized by frequency. The V gene is TRBV9, the J gene TRBJ1-1; TCRdb designates TRBD1, a call that cannot be tested without DNA. The V gene's germline CDR1 is SGDLS and CDR2 YYNGEE. This CDR3 is 15 amino acids long. The CDR3 is CASSPRAGASTEAFF.

The chain joins TRBV7-9 to TRBJ1-1. CDR1 and CDR2 from the germline V gene are SEHNR and FQNEAQ (reference sequence). The CDR3 totals 12 residues. CDR3 sequence reads: CASKGLNTEAFF.

The chain carries TRBV5-1 and TRBJ2-7; TCRdb's D call, TRBD2, is unchecked because there is no DNA. CDR3 length: 15 residues. Germline lookup yields CDR1 SGHRS and CDR2 YFSETQ. This chain's CDR3 is CASSFTSGGSYEQYF.